The rows below give T cell receptor beta chains drawn from one sample of a study of graft-versus-host responses after intestinal transplantation. Here immunoSEQ multiplex PCR was the method, and the copy in TCRdb shows in-frame clones only, minus some. The sample has roughly 25,000 clones, almost 40% seen once; the top ten hold 0.66%. Sequenced here: alloreactive CD4+ T cells from a mixed lymphocyte reaction culture, sampled before intestinal transplant. The source of these receptors is a human patient who received an intestinal transplant. CDR3s include the opening cysteine and the closing phenylalanine or tryptophan. D genes are given only for firm matches. Clone size is given for some rows only: seen once, a few or many times, or a class if the clone is expanded.

J: TRBJ1-2; V: TRBV30; size: few; D: -; CDR3: CAWSAGRDYGYTF; DNA: TGTGCCTGGAGTGCCGGCAGGGACTATGGCTACACCTTC
J: TRBJ1-1; V: TRBV19; size: medium-sized; D: TRBD1; CDR3: CASSKGAGTEAFF; DNA: TGTGCCAGTAGTAAGGGGGCAGGGACTGAAGCTTTCTTT
J: TRBJ1-1; V: TRBV2; size: few; D: -; CDR3: CAGSRGGTEAFF; DNA: TGTGCCGGTAGCAGGGGCGGCACTGAAGCTTTCTTT
J: TRBJ2-1; V: TRBV29-1; size: -; D: -; CDR3: CSVERGGGTSYNEQFF; DNA: TGCAGCGTAGAAAGAGGGGGGGGGACCTCCTACAATGAGCAGTTCTTC
J: TRBJ2-1; V: TRBV7-2; size: few; D: -; CDR3: CASSYQGGAYNEQFF; DNA: TGTGCCAGCAGCTATCAGGGGGGCGCCTACAATGAGCAGTTCTTC
J: TRBJ2-5; V: TRBV6-5; size: -; D: TRBD1; CDR3: CASRRTGGETQYF; DNA: TGTGCCAGCAGGCGTACAGGGGGAGAGACCCAGTACTTC
J: TRBJ1-4; V: TRBV7-9; size: -; D: -; CDR3: CASSFGDTRLKLFF; DNA: TGTGCCAGCAGCTTTGGGGACACGAGACTAAAACTGTTTTTT
J: TRBJ2-1; V: TRBV6-5; size: -; D: TRBD2; CDR3: CASSSLAGGFNEQFF; DNA: TGTGCCAGCAGTTCTCTAGCGGGAGGCTTCAATGAGCAGTTCTTC
J: TRBJ1-6; V: TRBV27; size: -; D: TRBD1; CDR3: CASSTALWTGAPAPLHF; DNA: TGTGCCAGCAGTACCGCCCTCTGGACAGGGGCCCCCGCACCCCTCCACTTT
J: TRBJ2-3; V: TRBV7-9; size: -; D: -; CDR3: CASSKEVLVLPDTQYF; DNA: TGTGCCAGCAGCAAAGAGGTTCTAGTACTCCCAGATACGCAGTATTTT
J: TRBJ2-6; V: TRBV7-3; size: few; D: -; CDR3: CASSLALVSGANVLTF; DNA: TGTGCCAGCAGCTTAGCACTAGTTTCTGGGGCCAACGTCCTGACTTTC
J: TRBJ2-5; V: TRBV29-1; size: -; D: -; CDR3: CSVARGETQYF; DNA: TGCAGCGTTGCCCGGGGGGAGACCCAGTACTTC
J: TRBJ1-6; V: TRBV7-9; size: once; D: TRBD1; CDR3: CASSIGTEHSPLHF; DNA: TGTGCCAGCAGCATCGGGACAGAGCATTCACCCCTCCACTTT
J: TRBJ2-7; V: TRBV11-2; size: -; D: -; CDR3: CASSLDLIYEQYF; DNA: TGTGCCAGCAGCTTAGATCTTATCTACGAGCAGTACTTC
J: TRBJ1-5; V: TRBV29-1; size: -; D: TRBD1; CDR3: CSVSDRVGQPQHF; DNA: TGCAGCGTCTCGGACAGGGTGGGTCAGCCCCAGCATTTT
J: TRBJ2-7; V: TRBV6-5; size: -; D: TRBD1; CDR3: CASRWDRLSSYEQYF; DNA: TGTGCCAGCAGATGGGACAGGCTAAGCTCCTACGAGCAGTACTTC
J: TRBJ2-7; V: TRBV6-5; size: few; D: -; CDR3: CASSYSLQTYEQYF; DNA: TGTGCCAGCAGTTACTCTTTACAGACCTACGAGCAGTACTTC
J: TRBJ2-6; V: TRBV4-2; size: -; D: TRBD2; CDR3: CASSQVLAGYSGANVLTF; DNA: TGTGCCAGCAGCCAAGTACTAGCGGGATACTCTGGGGCCAACGTCCTGACTTTC
J: TRBJ1-2; V: TRBV6-1; size: -; D: -; CDR3: CASSTDSYYGYTF; DNA: TGTGCCAGCAGCACAGACAGCTACTATGGCTACACCTTC
J: TRBJ2-7; V: TRBV6-5; size: -; D: -; CDR3: CASSYSPGFSYEQYF; DNA: TGTGCCAGCAGTTACTCGCCAGGTTTCTCCTACGAGCAGTACTTC
J: TRBJ2-4; V: TRBV6-5; size: few; D: -; CDR3: CASSPFYSLIDIQYF; DNA: TGTGCCAGCAGTCCTTTTTATAGCTTGATAGACATTCAGTACTTC
J: TRBJ2-7; V: TRBV19; size: few; D: TRBD2; CDR3: CASSMLAGASEQYF; DNA: TGTGCCAGTAGTATGCTAGCGGGAGCCTCCGAGCAGTACTTC
J: TRBJ2-7; V: TRBV2; size: -; D: TRBD2; CDR3: CASSLAEFSYEQYF; DNA: TGTGCCAGCAGCCTAGCGGAGTTCTCCTACGAGCAGTACTTC
J: TRBJ2-6; V: TRBV4-3; size: -; D: -; CDR3: CASSPNPQGGLLGGANVLTF; DNA: TGCGCCAGCAGCCCTAATCCCCAGGGGGGACTTTTGGGAGGGGCCAACGTCCTGACTTTC
J: TRBJ1-1; V: TRBV27; size: few; D: -; CDR3: CASSLQGLNTEAFF; DNA: TGTGCCAGCAGTTTACAGGGTTTGAACACTGAAGCTTTCTTT
J: TRBJ2-1; V: TRBV6-6; size: -; D: -; CDR3: CASSYSGVYNEQFF; DNA: TGTGCCAGCAGTTACTCGGGCGTATACAATGAGCAGTTCTTC
J: TRBJ1-3; V: TRBV6-5; size: few; D: -; CDR3: CASSFRQVGNTIYF; DNA: TGTGCCAGCAGTTTTCGACAGGTTGGAAACACCATATATTTT
J: TRBJ2-2; V: TRBV6-4; size: -; D: -; CDR3: CASSEGSRVAGELFF; DNA: TGTGCCAGCAGTGAGGGTTCGAGGGTTGCCGGGGAGCTGTTTTTT
J: TRBJ1-6; V: TRBV6-6; size: -; D: -; CDR3: CATMGGYSPLHF; DNA: TGTGCCACCATGGGGGGTTACTCACCCCTCCACTTT
J: TRBJ2-7; V: TRBV19; size: -; D: TRBD2; CDR3: CASSPAGLAASYEQYF; DNA: TGTGCCAGTAGTCCCGCGGGACTAGCGGCCTCCTACGAGCAGTACTTC
J: TRBJ2-3; V: TRBV5-1; size: few; D: -; CDR3: CASSSQGDTQYF; DNA: TGCGCCAGCAGCTCACAGGGAGATACGCAGTATTTT
J: TRBJ1-2; V: TRBV6-5; size: -; D: -; CDR3: CASKQGGAGYTF; DNA: TGTGCCAGCAAGCAGGGAGGGGCTGGCTACACCTTC
J: TRBJ1-2; V: TRBV19; size: -; D: TRBD1; CDR3: CASRTSGGTNYGYTF; DNA: TGTGCCAGTAGGACCTCAGGGGGGACTAACTATGGCTACACCTTC
J: TRBJ1-1; V: TRBV6-1; size: few; D: -; CDR3: CASSERGEGATEAFF; DNA: TGTGCCAGCAGTGAACGAGGGGAGGGAGCCACTGAAGCTTTCTTT
J: TRBJ1-5; V: TRBV19; size: few; D: -; CDR3: CASRTGLGYSNQPQHF; DNA: TGTGCCAGTAGGACTGGACTTGGCTATAGCAATCAGCCCCAGCATTTT
J: TRBJ1-5; V: TRBV6-5; size: few; D: -; CDR3: CASSYSYRANQPQHF; DNA: TGTGCCAGCAGTTACTCGTACAGGGCTAATCAGCCCCAGCATTTT
J: TRBJ1-2; V: TRBV19; size: few; D: TRBD1; CDR3: CASSIVGTGSYYGYTF; DNA: TGTGCCAGTAGTATTGTAGGGACAGGGAGTTACTATGGCTACACCTTC
J: TRBJ1-3; V: TRBV6-5; size: -; D: -; CDR3: CASSFRPTGPENTIYF; DNA: TGTGCCAGCAGTTTCAGACCGACAGGACCGGAAAACACCATATATTTT
J: TRBJ1-2; V: TRBV30; size: -; D: TRBD1; CDR3: CAWSVGGTGAWSGYGYTF; DNA: TGTGCCTGGAGTGTCGGCGGGACAGGGGCCTGGAGTGGCTATGGCTACACCTTC
J: TRBJ1-1; V: TRBV13; size: once; D: -; CDR3: CASSLGLILEF; DNA: TGTGCCAGCAGCTTAGGCCTTATCCTTGAGTTT
J: TRBJ1-6; V: TRBV7-3; size: few; D: -; CDR3: CASGRDYSPLHF; DNA: TGTGCCAGCGGCAGGGATTATTCACCCCTCCACTTT
J: TRBJ1-3; V: TRBV4-1; size: -; D: -; CDR3: CASSRSPRTDSGNTIYF; DNA: TGCGCCAGCAGCCGATCCCCACGGACAGACTCTGGAAACACCATATATTTT
J: TRBJ1-1; V: TRBV19; size: -; D: TRBD1; CDR3: CASRYRGGNTEAFF; DNA: TGTGCCAGTAGATACAGGGGGGGGAACACTGAAGCTTTCTTT
J: TRBJ2-1; V: TRBV6-6; size: -; D: -; CDR3: CASSSQGLGYYNEQFF; DNA: TGTGCCAGCAGTTCTCAGGGTTTGGGGTACTACAATGAGCAGTTCTTC